The clone carrying this TCR beta chain was found many times. As yet, its antigen is unknown. Trimming removed 8 bases from V and 4 bases from J, with 14 bases in between. Germline loops: CDR1 SNHLY, CDR2 FYNNEI. This CDR3 has 14 residues. The sample belongs to a study of spatial heterogeneity in lung cancer. Overall study findings and caveats: Expanded alpha and beta TCR counts within tumors tracked tumor mutation counts.

TCRdb fed the 5' RACE reads into MiXCR, producing one record per CDR3 protein. This sample has about 13,000 distinct CDR3 sequences, with 4.5% to 5.5% found just once. The time point here: sample taken at primary tumor resection. A total of over 70 untreated early-stage non-small cell lung cancer patients served as donors. Sequencing of whole RNA from tumor, nontumor lung or frozen PBMC involved no sorting. This clonotype was sampled from a male donor with early-stage non-small cell lung cancer. This specimen consisted of lung tumor tissue, obtained at surgery. This sequence joins TRBV2 and TRBJ2-2, with D unresolved. The CDR3 DNA follows: TGTGCCAGCCTACCTCAAGACTTCACCGGGGAGCTGTTTTTT. Translated: CASLPQDFTGELFF.